A single sample gave rise to the 16 T cell receptor beta chains below, sequenced in a study of CD4 T cells in relation to SARS-CoV-2 and coronaviruses. The unexposed donors gave CD4+ T cells in about 2011-2018, prior to COVID-19. After about 10 days of culture, CD4+ T cells were isolated. The assay was immunoSEQ multiplex PCR, and TCRdb's table has in-frame clones only and misses some. Of about 29,000 clones listed, 70% to 85% are singletons. Their antigens remain unidentified. The material sequenced was CD4+ T cells from PBMCs, cultured in vitro. Receptors were obtained from a human donor in good health.

The gene calls are TRBV30 and TRBJ2-7; 13 nucleotides align to TRBD2. V lost 5 bases to trimming and J lost 2 bases; unmatched junction nucleotides: 15. The CDR3 is 18 amino acids. Germline V gives CDR1 GTSNPN, CDR2 SVGIG (reference sequence). CDR3 loop: CAWLGGTSGNPPTYEQYF. CDR3 DNA sequence: TGTGCCTGGCTCGGAGGGACTAGCGGGAACCCGCCCACCTACGAGCAGTACTTC. The full variable domain, rest sourced from reference TRBV30 and TRBJ2-7, is SQTIHQWPATLVQPVGSPLSLECTVEGTSNPNLYWYRQAAGRGLQLLFYSVGIGQISSEVPQNLSASRPQDRQFILSSKKLLLSDSGFYLCAWLGGTSGNPPTYEQYFGPGTRLTVT.

This clone has only one observation. J is TRBJ2-5 and V is TRBV19; D may be TRBD2 (6 bases). Trimming removed 0 bases at V and 2 bases at J, with 13 bases between. The CDR3 covers 16 residues. The germline CDR1 and CDR2 sequences are LNHDA and SQIVND (reference sequence). CDR3 residues: CASSIDGVGGQETQYF. CDR3 bases: TGTGCCAGTAGTATAGACGGCGTCGGGGGTCAAGAGACCCAGTACTTC.

This clone was detected only once. The chain has TRBV5-6 and TRBJ2-1; the D gene is possibly TRBD1 (5 bases). The CDR3 is made up of 19 amino acids. Germline V gives CDR1 SGHDT, CDR2 YYEEEE. The germline V and J ends were trimmed by 5 bases and 7 bases, with 31 bases remaining between them. This chain's CDR3 is CASSTWQGPIPLLVNEQFF. CDR3 in DNA: TGTGCCAGCAGTACTTGGCAGGGCCCAATCCCCTTGTTAGTGAATGAGCAGTTCTTC.

The genes are TRBV28 and TRBJ2-7; tentative D call: TRBD1 (6 bases). Germline assignment: CDR1 MDHEN and CDR2 SYDVKM. CDR3 length: 14 residues. Deletions cut 5 bases from V and 5 bases from J, with 16 bases between. The CDR3 nucleotides read TGTGCCAGCAGTGGGGGCCAAAATCGGGACGAGCAGTACTTC. Its translation is CASSGGQNRDEQYF.

This clone has just a few counts. The rearrangement uses TRBV11-2 and TRBJ1-2, with D maybe TRBD1 (5 bases). Deletions cut 1 base from V and 4 bases from J, with 16 bases between. The CDR3 has 16 amino acids. Looked up from germline, CDR1 is SGHAT and CDR2 is FQNNGV. CDR3 sequence (DNA): TGTGCCAGCAGCTTAGGGAGGGACGGGACTCTCTATGGCTACACCTTC. Translation gives CASSLGRDGTLYGYTF.

This clone appeared a few times. The rearrangement joins TRBV2 to TRBJ2-2; the D call may be TRBD1 or TRBD2 (6 bases each). In germline, CDR1 is SNHLY, CDR2 FYNNEI. The CDR3 loop spans 15 amino acids. With 6 bases removed from V and 5 bases from J, the gap between germline ends came to 16 bases. CDR3 in amino acids: CASRKGGPGTGELFF. The CDR3 region has the DNA TGTGCCAGCAGGAAGGGGGGCCCAGGGACCGGGGAGCTGTTTTTT.

The chain uses TRBV5-1 and TRBJ2-3, with TRBD1 identical over 7 bases. V shed 4 bases, J shed 3 bases, and the junction held 11 bases outside the gene matches. This CDR3 spans 16 amino acids. Per germline, CDR1 SGHRS and CDR2 YFSETQ. As DNA, the CDR3 is TGCGCCAGCAGCACGACAGGGAGAAGGCCAACAGATACGCAGTATTTT. Translated: CASSTTGRRPTDTQYF.

The chain links TRBV24-1 to TRBJ2-1, with 15 bases lining up with TRBD2. Per germline, CDR1 KGHDR and CDR2 SFDVKD. This CDR3 is built from 16 residues. The V segment lost 4 bases and the J segment 7 bases; nucleotides outside the gene matches: 4. CDR3 coding DNA: TGTGCCACCAGTGACCCCGGGACTAGCGGGAGGAATGAGCAGTTCTTC. Translation gives CATSDPGTSGRNEQFF.

The genes are TRBV11-2 and TRBJ2-1; TRBD2 agrees at 11 bases. The length of the CDR3 is 15 residues. Trimming cost V 5 bases and J 4 bases; bases outside gene matches: 4. Germline V lookup: CDR1 SGHAT, CDR2 FQNNGV. CDR3: CASSPGTSGYNEQFF. The DNA of the CDR3 is TGTGCCAGCAGCCCGGGGACTAGCGGATACAATGAGCAGTTCTTC.

The CDR3 DNA follows: TGTGCCTGGAGTGTATGGGATACGGGCTACACCTTC. It is translated as CAWSVWDTGYTF. The chain employs TRBV30 and TRBJ1-2; no definite D call. Germline V gene sequence: CDR1 GTSNPN, CDR2 SVGIG (reference sequence). The CDR3 loop spans 12 amino acids. Trimming cost V 0 bases and J 8 bases, with 10 bases left between them.

The rearrangement links TRBV20-1 to TRBJ2-7; D ambiguous. Per the germline V gene, CDR1 is DFQATT and CDR2 is SNEGSKA (reference sequence). Trimming stripped 3 bases from V and 5 bases from J, with 8 bases between. This CDR3 is 11 amino acids long. The CDR3 is CSASVWNEQYF. CDR3 nucleotides: TGCAGTGCTAGTGTTTGGAACGAGCAGTACTTC.

V gene TRBV29-1 combines with J gene TRBJ1-4; TRBD1 is a possible D gene (5 bases). There are 13 residues in the CDR3. Trimming left V 3 bases short and J 5 bases short, with 10 bases between. Germline V gene lookup returns CDR1 SQVTM and CDR2 ANQGSEA. This CDR3 reads CSVETAGNEKLFF. The CDR3 DNA reads as TGCAGCGTTGAGACAGCGGGGAATGAAAAACTGTTTTTT. The entire variable domain, with the rest obtained from reference TRBV29-1 and TRBJ1-4, is as follows: SAVISQKPSRDICQRGTSLTIQCQVDSQVTMMFWYRQQPGQSLTLIATANQGSEATYESGFVIDKFPISRPNLTFSTLTVSNMSPEDSSIYLCSVETAGNEKLFFGSGTQLSVL.

The chain uses TRBV12-5 and TRBJ2-2, with TRBD1 matching 7 bases. This CDR3 is built from 15 residues. CDR1 and CDR2 (germline): LGHNT, FRNRAP. After removal of 6 bases from V and 4 bases from J, the junction contained 8 bases not matched to a gene. CDR3 protein: CASGPNRGFTGELFF. In DNA form, the CDR3 reads TGTGCTAGTGGACCCAACAGGGGATTCACCGGGGAGCTGTTTTTT.

This clone was observed a single time. The chain employs TRBV2 and TRBJ1-1; 8 bases match TRBD1. Trimming at V came to 7 bases and at J to 3 bases, leaving 4 bases not matched to a gene. This CDR3 is built from 13 residues. Germline lookup yields CDR1 SNHLY and CDR2 FYNNEI. CDR3 bases: TGTGCCAGCACGACAGGGGAGGACACTGAAGCTTTCTTT. This sequence encodes CASTTGEDTEAFF.

This sequence joins TRBV4-1 and TRBJ2-5; TRBD1 or TRBD2 may be the D gene (5 bases each). CDR1 MGHRA and CDR2 YSYEKL come from the germline V gene. The CDR3 runs to 15 residues. Trimming cost V 0 bases and J 5 bases, with 13 bases left between them. The CDR3 DNA reads TGCGCCAGCAGCCAAGAGGGACCCCAGCGGGAGACCCAGTACTTC. Translating gives CASSQEGPQRETQYF.

This clone has just a few counts. This chain connects TRBV7-9 to TRBJ2-7, with a weak D call TRBD1 (7 bases). With 3 bases removed from V and 4 bases from J, the gap between germline ends came to 19 bases. The V gene's germline CDR1 is SEHNR and CDR2 FQNEAQ (reference sequence). The CDR3 length is 16 residues. CDR3 sequence: CASSLAGQRAPYEQYF. The DNA for the CDR3 is TGTGCCAGCAGCTTGGCGGGACAGCGAGCTCCGTACGAGCAGTACTTC.